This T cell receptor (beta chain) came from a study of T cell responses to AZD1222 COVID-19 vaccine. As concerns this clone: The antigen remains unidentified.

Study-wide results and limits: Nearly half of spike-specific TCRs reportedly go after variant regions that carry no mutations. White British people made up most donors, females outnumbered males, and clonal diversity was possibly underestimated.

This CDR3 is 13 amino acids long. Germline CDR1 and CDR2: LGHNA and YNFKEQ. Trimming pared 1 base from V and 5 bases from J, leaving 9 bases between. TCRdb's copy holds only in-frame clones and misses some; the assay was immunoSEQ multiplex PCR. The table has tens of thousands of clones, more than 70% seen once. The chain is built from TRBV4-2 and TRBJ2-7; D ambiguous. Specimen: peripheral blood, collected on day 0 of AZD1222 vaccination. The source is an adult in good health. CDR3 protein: CASSQGYNDEQYF. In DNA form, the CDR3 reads TGTGCCAGCAGCCAAGGCTATAACGACGAGCAGTACTTC.